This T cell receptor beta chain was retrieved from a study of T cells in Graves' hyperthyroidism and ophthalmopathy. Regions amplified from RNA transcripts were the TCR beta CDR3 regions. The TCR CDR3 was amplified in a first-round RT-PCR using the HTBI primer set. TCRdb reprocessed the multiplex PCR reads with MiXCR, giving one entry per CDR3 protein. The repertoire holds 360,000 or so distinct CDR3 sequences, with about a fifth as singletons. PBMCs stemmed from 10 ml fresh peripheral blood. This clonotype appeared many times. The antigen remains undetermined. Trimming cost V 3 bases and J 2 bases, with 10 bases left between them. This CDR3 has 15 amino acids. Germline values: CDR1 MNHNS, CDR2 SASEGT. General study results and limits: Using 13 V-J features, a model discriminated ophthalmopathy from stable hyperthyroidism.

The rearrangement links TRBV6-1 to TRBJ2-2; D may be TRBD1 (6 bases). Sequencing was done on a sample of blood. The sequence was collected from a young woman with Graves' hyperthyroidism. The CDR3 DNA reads TGTGCCAGCAGTGAGGAGACAGGAAACACCGGGGAGCTGTTTTTT. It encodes CASSEETGNTGELFF.